Listed here are 27 T cell receptor beta chains from one sample, sequenced in a study of T cells in Graves' hyperthyroidism and ophthalmopathy. RNA transcripts yielded amplified TCR beta CDR3 regions. The HTBI primer set drove a first-round RT-PCR of the TCR CDR3. TCRdb called the multiplex PCR reads again in MiXCR, with one record for every CDR3 protein. The data show more than 500,000 distinct CDR3 sequences, around 15% seen once. Material for sequencing was blood. The source of these receptors is a woman in her forties with Graves' ophthalmopathy.

The rearrangement links TRBV12-3 or TRBV12-4 to TRBJ2-7; TRBD2 aligns across 8 bases. Trimming cost V 4 bases and J 6 bases; bases outside gene matches: 17. This CDR3 has 17 residues. CDR3 loop: CASSSLGREAREGEQYF. The CDR3 DNA reads TGTGCCAGCAGTTCCCTCGGGAGGGAGGCCCGCGAGGGCGAGCAGTACTTC.

This clonotype has a count of ten or more. V usage is TRBV28 and J usage is TRBJ1-1, with TRBD1 identical over 10 bases. The germline CDR1 and CDR2 sequences are MDHEN and SYDVKM. Germline trimming cut 6 bases from V and 10 bases from J; bases unmatched to any gene: 11. This CDR3 is built from 14 residues. CDR3 loop: CASSPDRGGLGAFF. The CDR3 DNA sequence: TGTGCCAGCAGCCCGGACAGGGGGGGACTGGGAGCTTTCTTT.

V is TRBV10-2 and J is TRBJ2-4; TRBD2 matches 14 bases. In germline, CDR1 is WSHSY, CDR2 SAAADI. J was trimmed by 7 bases and V by 1 base; bases with no gene match: 18. The CDR3 extends over 21 amino acids. CDR3 protein: CASSEWPVDETSGRALNIQYF. DNA of the CDR3: TGCGCCAGCAGTGAGTGGCCGGTGGACGAGACTAGCGGGAGGGCCTTGAACATTCAGTACTTC.

This clonotype has at least ten counts. This chain joins TRBV12-3 or TRBV12-4 and TRBJ2-1; 7 positions match TRBD1. The length of the CDR3 is 13 residues. V shed 7 bases and J 4 bases; nucleotides not matched to a gene: 4. The CDR3 DNA reads TGTGCCAGCACCTGGACAGGATACAATGAGCAGTTCTTC. Amino acids: CASTWTGYNEQFF.

This clonotype was counted many times. V and J are TRBV11-1 and TRBJ2-2; TRBD1 might be the D (6 bases). Trimming pared 5 bases from V and 2 bases from J, leaving 21 bases between. The CDR3 contains 18 residues. The germline gives CDR1 SGHAT, CDR2 FQDESV (reference sequence). CDR3 DNA sequence: TGTGCCAGCAGCCTCGGAGTGATTGGACAGTACAACACCGGGGAGCTGTTTTTT. The encoded protein is CASSLGVIGQYNTGELFF.

This clonotype appeared many times. The chain carries TRBV30 and TRBJ2-7; D remains unclear. Trimming pared 0 bases from V and 3 bases from J, leaving 12 bases between. This CDR3 spans 14 amino acids. Germline V gene lookup returns CDR1 GTSNPN and CDR2 SVGIG (reference sequence). CDR3 in DNA: TGTGCCTGGAGTGTAGTGGGTTGGGGCTACGAGCAGTACTTC. It translates to CAWSVVGWGYEQYF.

This clonotype has more than one count but fewer than ten. This may be a read error, as it is one base from a much larger clone. The rearrangement joins TRBV5-1 to TRBJ2-5; maybe TRBD2 (6 bases). The germline V gene encodes CDR1 SGHRS and CDR2 YFSETQ. Trimming pared 0 bases from V and 4 bases from J, leaving 16 bases between. The CDR3 is made up of 16 amino acids. The DNA of the CDR3 is TGCGCCAGCAGCTTGGCTGGTGCGAGAGCGGGAGAGACCCAGTACTTC. Translating gives CASSLAGARAGETQYF.

This clonotype showed up just a few times. V usage is TRBV6-1 and J usage is TRBJ2-7; perhaps TRBD2 as D (6 bases). Germline V lookup: CDR1 MNHNS, CDR2 SASEGT. Trimming took off 7 bases at V and 0 bases at J, with 19 bases between the two ends. This CDR3 region has 16 residues. CDR3 bases: TGTGCCAGCAATAAACTGCCCCCCGGGAGCTCCTACGAGCAGTACTTC. It specifies CASNKLPPGSSYEQYF.

This chain joins TRBV11-2 and TRBJ2-7; maybe TRBD2 (5 bases). The CDR3 loop spans 16 amino acids. Germline loops: CDR1 SGHAT, CDR2 FQNNGV. With 2 bases removed from V and 5 bases from J, the gap between germline ends came to 19 bases. The chain's CDR3 is CASSLFPWGETHEQYF. The DNA for the CDR3 is TGTGCCAGCAGCTTATTCCCTTGGGGAGAAACCCACGAGCAGTACTTC.

In this sample, this clonotype turned up many times. This chain uses TRBV7-3 with TRBJ2-5; 10 bases agree with TRBD1. V trimming: 5 bases; J trimming: 9 bases; junction bases outside the gene matches: 6. CDR1 SGHTA and CDR2 FQGTGA come from the germline V gene. The CDR3 totals 13 residues. This CDR3 reads CASSTGQGEAQYF. The CDR3 coding sequence is TGTGCCAGCAGCACAGGACAGGGGGAGGCCCAGTACTTC. Combining the CDR3 with reference TRBV7-3 and TRBJ2-5 gives the whole variable domain GAGVSQTPSNKVTEKGKYVELRCDPISGHTALYWYRQSLGQGPEFLIYFQGTGAADDSGLPNDRFFAVRPEGSVSTLKIQRTERGDSAVYLCASSTGQGEAQYFGPGTRLLVL.

This clonotype was found a few times. This chain links TRBV11-2 with TRBJ2-7; TRBD1 agrees at 7 bases. J gave up 3 bases and V 5 bases, and 10 bases lay outside the gene matches. The CDR3 contains 15 residues. Germline CDR1 is SGHAT and CDR2 is FQNNGV. The CDR3 loop reads CASSNRQGGGYEQYF. The CDR3 DNA reads TGTGCCAGCAGCAACCGACAGGGTGGGGGCTACGAGCAGTACTTC. The full variable domain, completed using reference TRBV11-2 and TRBJ2-7, is EAGVAQSPRYKIIEKRQSVAFWCNPISGHATLYWYQQILGQGPKLLIQFQNNGVVDDSQLPKDRFSAERLKGVDSTLKIQPAKLEDSAVYLCASSNRQGGGYEQYFGPGTRLTVT.

This clonotype occurred many times. This chain connects TRBV28 to TRBJ2-7, with D perhaps given as TRBD1 or TRBD2 (5 bases each). This CDR3 contains 15 residues. Trimming shortened V by 6 bases and J by 3 bases, and 18 bases separated the two germline ends. The germline V gene encodes CDR1 MDHEN and CDR2 SYDVKM. CDR3 region: CASRVPGTAIYEQYF. The CDR3 DNA reads as TGTGCCAGCAGGGTTCCCGGGACCGCGATCTACGAGCAGTACTTC.

This clonotype showed up many times. The chain employs TRBV6-5 and TRBJ1-1, with 8 bases fitting TRBD1. Germline V gene data show CDR1 as MNHEY and CDR2 as SVGAGI. With V trimmed by 5 bases and J by 7 bases, 3 bases remained unmatched. This CDR3 comprises 12 residues. In DNA form, the CDR3 reads TGTGCCAGCAGTCCCGGGACAGGTGAAGCTTTCTTT. Its protein is CASSPGTGEAFF.

There are a few counts of this clonotype. The J gene is TRBJ1-5, the V gene TRBV28, with D possibly being TRBD1 (5 bases). CDR1 MDHEN and CDR2 SYDVKM come from the germline V gene. The V gene lost 7 bases and the J gene lost 3 bases, with 13 bases spanning the gap. The CDR3 consists of 14 residues. CDR3 DNA sequence: TGTGCCAGCAAGTGGCCAGGGCCCAATCAGCCCCAGCATTTT. Protein: CASKWPGPNQPQHF.

This clonotype was seen repeatedly, ten times or more. V is TRBV9 and J is TRBJ1-1; D perhaps matches TRBD1 (5 bases). CDR1 is SGDLS, CDR2 YYNGEE, per germline. V was pared by 4 bases and J by 5 bases, with 18 bases between. This CDR3 has 15 amino acids. The CDR3 region is CASSLSPGFSTEAFF. CDR3 nucleotide sequence: TGTGCCAGCAGCCTCAGCCCAGGGTTTTCAACTGAAGCTTTCTTT.

The sample holds many counts of this clonotype. The chain links TRBV7-2 to TRBJ2-7; D is unresolved. The germline V gene encodes CDR1 SGHTA and CDR2 FQGNSA. The CDR3 consists of 15 residues. The germline V and J ends were trimmed by 3 bases and 3 bases, with 15 bases remaining between them. The CDR3, as DNA: TGTGCCAGCAGCTTTATTACGAGTTCCGGCTACGAGCAGTACTTC. This codes for CASSFITSSGYEQYF.

This clonotype has ten or more counts. This chain joins TRBV5-1 and TRBJ1-1; D unclear. V shed 4 bases and J shed 1 base, with 8 bases lying between them. Germline V gives CDR1 SGHRS, CDR2 YFSETQ. The CDR3 is made up of 13 amino acids. The CDR3 here is CASSPVWNTEAFF. CDR3 nucleotide sequence: TGCGCCAGCAGCCCCGTTTGGAACACTGAAGCTTTCTTT.

This clonotype was seen many times. The V call is TRBV20-1, the J call TRBJ1-2; D is ambiguous. V shed 3 bases and J shed 8 bases, with 10 bases lying between them. The CDR3 is made up of 11 amino acids. Germline V lookup: CDR1 DFQATT, CDR2 SNEGSKA (reference sequence). CDR3 nucleotide sequence: TGCAGTGCTAGCCTGGGGAGCGGCTACACCTTC. Its translation: CSASLGSGYTF.

The gene calls are TRBV4-2 and TRBJ2-2; no firm D call. The length of the CDR3 is 15 residues. V gave up 0 bases and J gave up 6 bases, with 11 bases separating them. Germline values: CDR1 LGHNA, CDR2 YNFKEQ. CDR3 bases: TGTGCCAGCAGCCAAGATCAAAGCAGCTCCGGGGAGCTGTTTTTT. Translating gives CASSQDQSSSGELFF.

This clonotype has at least ten counts. The chain joins TRBV7-9 to TRBJ2-4, with TRBD2 as a possible D gene (5 bases). The CDR3 is made up of 13 amino acids. From germline, CDR1 is SEHNR and CDR2 FQNEAQ (reference sequence). Trimming cost V 5 bases and J 9 bases, with 14 bases left between them. The CDR3 nucleotides are TGTGCCAGCAGCCGTGGAGGAGTAGCCATTCAGTACTTC. Translation: CASSRGGVAIQYF.

This clonotype has a count of ten or more. The chain uses TRBV6-1 and TRBJ1-1, with D hard to call. CDR3 length: 15 amino acids. V lost 0 bases and J lost 1, with 9 bases in between. Germline assignment: CDR1 MNHNS and CDR2 SASEGT. DNA for the CDR3: TGTGCCAGCAGTGAAGCCTCGGTAAGGAACACTGAAGCTTTCTTT. This gives the protein CASSEASVRNTEAFF.

This clonotype was seen ten or more times. The chain has TRBV19 and TRBJ2-7; D remains ambiguous. The CDR3 sequence is 13 residues long. Between the trimmed V and J ends, which lost 6 bases and 5 bases, there was a span of 14 bases. Germline V gene data show CDR1 as LNHDA and CDR2 as SQIVND (reference sequence). CDR3 loop: CASRETVGHEQYF. The DNA of the CDR3 is TGTGCCAGTAGAGAGACGGTAGGGCACGAGCAGTACTTC.

J is TRBJ2-5 and V is TRBV5-5; TRBD2 matches 8 bases. V shed 2 bases, J shed 3 bases, and the junction held 3 bases outside the gene matches. The CDR3 extends over 14 amino acids. Germline V gene sequence: CDR1 SGHKS, CDR2 YYEKEE (reference sequence). The CDR3 region is CASSFPGGEETQYF. The CDR3 bases are TGTGCCAGCAGCTTCCCGGGGGGGGAAGAGACCCAGTACTTC. Full variable domain (outside the CDR3, taken from reference TRBV5-5 and TRBJ2-5): DAGVTQSPTHLIKTRGQQVTLRCSPISGHKSVSWYQQVLGQGPQFIFQYYEKEERGRGNFPDRFSARQFPNYSSELNVNALLLGDSALYLCASSFPGGEETQYFGPGTRLLVL.

This clonotype was observed at least ten times. This chain connects TRBV5-1 to TRBJ1-1; 9 positions match TRBD1. J was trimmed by 11 bases and V by 2 bases; bases with no gene match: 4. The CDR3 is 12 residues long. Germline lookup yields CDR1 SGHRS and CDR2 YFSETQ. The CDR3 here is CASSLLQGAAFF. The CDR3 DNA reads as TGCGCCAGCAGCTTACTACAGGGGGCCGCTTTCTTT.

Many counts were recorded for this clonotype. The V and J genes are TRBV30 and TRBJ2-1; D gene uncertain. CDR1 GTSNPN and CDR2 SVGIG come from the germline V gene (reference sequence). Trimming took 0 bases from V and 0 from J, leaving 9 bases between them. This CDR3 comprises 15 residues. The DNA of the CDR3 is TGTGCCTGGAGTGTAATGGCTAGCTCCTACAATGAGCAGTTCTTC. Encoded protein: CAWSVMASSYNEQFF.

The table lists this clonotype with many counts. V usage is TRBV7-8 and J usage is TRBJ2-7; 8 positions match TRBD2. This CDR3 is built from 16 residues. Germline V gene sequence: CDR1 SGHVS, CDR2 FQNEAQ. The trim removed 3 bases at V and 2 bases at J, leaving 9 bases unmatched. CDR3 bases: TGTGCCAGCAGCTTGGGTCCTAGCGGGCCAACCTACGAGCAGTACTTC. Encoded protein: CASSLGPSGPTYEQYF.

V is TRBV25-1 and J is TRBJ2-4, with 7 positions matching TRBD1. Germline CDR1 and CDR2: MGHDK and SYGVNS. This CDR3 has 15 amino acids. V shed 5 bases and J 6 bases; nucleotides not matched to a gene: 10. CDR3 DNA sequence: TGTGCCAGCAGTCAAAACAGGGGAGACGGAAACATTCAGTACTTC. This gives the protein CASSQNRGDGNIQYF.